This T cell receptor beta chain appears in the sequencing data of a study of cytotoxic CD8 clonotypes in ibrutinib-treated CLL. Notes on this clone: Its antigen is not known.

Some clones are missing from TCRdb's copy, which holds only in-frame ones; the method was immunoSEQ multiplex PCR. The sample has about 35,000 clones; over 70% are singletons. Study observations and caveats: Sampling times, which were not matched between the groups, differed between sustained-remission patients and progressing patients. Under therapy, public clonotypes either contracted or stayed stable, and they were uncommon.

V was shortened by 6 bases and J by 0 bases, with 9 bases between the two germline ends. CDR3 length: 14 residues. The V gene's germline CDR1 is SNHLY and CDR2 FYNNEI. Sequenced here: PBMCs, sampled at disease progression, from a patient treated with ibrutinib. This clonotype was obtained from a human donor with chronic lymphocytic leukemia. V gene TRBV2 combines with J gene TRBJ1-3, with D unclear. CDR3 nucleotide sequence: TGTGCCAGCAGGCCCGACATCTCTGGAAACACCATATATTTT. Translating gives CASRPDISGNTIYF.